These 3 T cell receptor beta chains share one sample of origin, sequenced in a study of T cells after yellow fever vaccination (dated by TCRdb to the late 2010s). The treatment or condition label, read with the paper, signifies: live attenuated yellow fever vaccine strain. The receptor library was made with 5' RACE. The run used an Illumina HiSeq 2500. TCRdb reran the public reads through fastp at Q25 and MiXCR, keeping productive beta chains. Every entry covers one CDR3 protein and lists the most common genes and DNA from its rows. In this sample the table shows about 300,000 distinct CDR3 sequences, 6.8% of which occur a single time. Roughly a sixth of the sample goes to the ten largest clones. Sequencing was performed on PBMCs, taken around 45 days after the first yellow fever vaccination. The receptors were sampled from a man aged 18-30 years who received the YFV17D yellow fever vaccine.

J is TRBJ1-1 and V is TRBV10-1, with 7 bases that match TRBD1. J was trimmed by 5 bases and V by 4 bases; bases with no gene match: 4. Germline V lookup: CDR1 WNHNN, CDR2 SYGVQD (reference sequence). There are 13 residues in the CDR3. In DNA form, the CDR3 reads TGCGCCAGCAGTGCGGGACAGACAACTGAAGCTTTCTTT. Translation gives CASSAGQTTEAFF.

This clonotype appeared a few times. The chain employs TRBV5-1 and TRBJ1-1, with D perhaps matching TRBD1 (5 bases). Trimming removed 4 bases at V and 0 bases at J, with 10 bases between. This CDR3 has 14 residues. The V gene's germline CDR1 is SGHRS and CDR2 YFSETQ. The CDR3 reads CASSQQVLNTEAFF. In DNA, the CDR3 is TGCGCCAGCAGCCAACAGGTTTTGAACACTGAAGCTTTCTTT.

The table lists this clonotype with a few counts. V is TRBV5-1 and J is TRBJ2-1; no definite D call. The CDR3 is made up of 17 amino acids. Trimming left V 4 bases short and J 1 base short, with 18 bases between. Germline V CDR1 and CDR2: SGHRS, YFSETQ. The CDR3 DNA follows: TGCGCCAGCAGCCCCGACGAAGGGTCCCTGTCCTACAATGAGCAGTTCTTC. Encoded protein: CASSPDEGSLSYNEQFF.